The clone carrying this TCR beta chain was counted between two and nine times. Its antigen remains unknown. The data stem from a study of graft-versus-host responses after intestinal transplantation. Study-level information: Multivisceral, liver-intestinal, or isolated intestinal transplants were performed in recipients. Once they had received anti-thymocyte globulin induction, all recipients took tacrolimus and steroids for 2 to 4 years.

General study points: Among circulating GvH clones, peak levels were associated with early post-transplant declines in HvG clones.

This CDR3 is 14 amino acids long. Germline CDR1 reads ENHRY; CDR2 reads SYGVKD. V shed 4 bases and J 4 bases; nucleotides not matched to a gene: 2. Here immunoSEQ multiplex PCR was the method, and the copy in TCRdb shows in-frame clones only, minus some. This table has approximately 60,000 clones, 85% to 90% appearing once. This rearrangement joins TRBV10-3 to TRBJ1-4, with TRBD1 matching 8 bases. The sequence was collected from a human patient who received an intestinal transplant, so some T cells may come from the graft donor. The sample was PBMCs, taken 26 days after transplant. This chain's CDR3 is CAISGTGNNEKLFF. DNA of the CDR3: TGTGCCATCAGTGGGACAGGGAATAATGAAAAACTGTTTTTT.